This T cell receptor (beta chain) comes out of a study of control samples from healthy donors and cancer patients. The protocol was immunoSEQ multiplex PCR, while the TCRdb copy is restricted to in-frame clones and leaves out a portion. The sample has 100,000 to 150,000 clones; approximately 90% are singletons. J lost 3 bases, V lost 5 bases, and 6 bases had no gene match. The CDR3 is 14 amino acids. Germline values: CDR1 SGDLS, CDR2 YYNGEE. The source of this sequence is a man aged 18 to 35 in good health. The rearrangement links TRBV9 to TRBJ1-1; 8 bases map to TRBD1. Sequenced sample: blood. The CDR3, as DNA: TGTGCCAGCAGTCTCAGGGGGCTTGACACTGAAGCTTTCTTT. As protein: CASSLRGLDTEAFF. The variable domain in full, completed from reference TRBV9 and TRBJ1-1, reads DSGVTQTPKHLITATGQRVTLRCSPRSGDLSVYWYQQSLDQGLQFLIQYYNGEERAKGNILERFSAQQFPDLHSELNLSSLELGDSALYFCASSLRGLDTEAFFGQGTRLTVV.